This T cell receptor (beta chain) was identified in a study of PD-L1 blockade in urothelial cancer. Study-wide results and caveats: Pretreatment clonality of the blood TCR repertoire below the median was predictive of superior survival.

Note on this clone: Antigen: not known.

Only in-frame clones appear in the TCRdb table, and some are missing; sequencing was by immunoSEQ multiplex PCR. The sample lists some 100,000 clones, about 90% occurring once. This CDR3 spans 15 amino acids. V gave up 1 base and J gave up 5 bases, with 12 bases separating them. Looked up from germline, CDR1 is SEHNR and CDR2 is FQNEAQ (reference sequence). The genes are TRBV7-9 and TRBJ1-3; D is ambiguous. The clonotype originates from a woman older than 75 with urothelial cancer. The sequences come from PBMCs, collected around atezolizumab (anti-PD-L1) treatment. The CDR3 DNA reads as TGTGCCAGCAGCTTAGGAGGGCCCCCTAGAAACACCATATATTTT. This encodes CASSLGGPPRNTIYF.